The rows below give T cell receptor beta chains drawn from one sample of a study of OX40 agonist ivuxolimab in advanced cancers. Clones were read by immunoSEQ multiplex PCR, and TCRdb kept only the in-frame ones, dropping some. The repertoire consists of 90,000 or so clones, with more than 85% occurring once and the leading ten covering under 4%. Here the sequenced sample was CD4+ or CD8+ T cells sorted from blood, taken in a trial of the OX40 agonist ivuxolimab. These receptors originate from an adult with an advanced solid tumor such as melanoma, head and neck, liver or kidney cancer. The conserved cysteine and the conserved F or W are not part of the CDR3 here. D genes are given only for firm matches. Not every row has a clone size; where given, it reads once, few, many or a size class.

CDR3: ASSQDLLSGSHADTQY
V: TRBV14
size: NA
J: TRBJ2-3
D: TRBD2

CDR3: ASSDLTSGSQETQY
V: TRBV2
size: NA
J: TRBJ2-5
D: TRBD2

CDR3: ASSLGSFVEQF
V: TRBV27
size: NA
J: TRBJ2-1
D: NA

CDR3: ASSKLGRDMNTEAF
V: TRBV7-3
size: NA
J: TRBJ1-1
D: NA

CDR3: ASSQLTGGREQF
V: TRBV4-1
size: NA
J: TRBJ2-1
D: TRBD2

CDR3: ASTAGGAGTDTQY
V: TRBV19
size: once
J: TRBJ2-3
D: TRBD2

CDR3: ASSIRAGGSYEQY
V: TRBV19
size: NA
J: TRBJ2-7
D: TRBD1

CDR3: ASSPPSWYNEQF
V: TRBV18
size: NA
J: TRBJ2-1
D: NA

CDR3: ASSLYSGSIYEQY
V: TRBV27
size: NA
J: TRBJ2-7
D: TRBD2

CDR3: ATSRIGVRDTQY
V: TRBV15
size: NA
J: TRBJ2-3
D: NA

CDR3: ASRVLAGRTDTQY
V: TRBV6-9
size: NA
J: TRBJ2-3
D: TRBD2

CDR3: ASSFSGMTYGEQF
V: TRBV27
size: NA
J: TRBJ2-1
D: TRBD2

CDR3: ASSPGQGGHYEQY
V: TRBV19
size: NA
J: TRBJ2-7
D: TRBD1

CDR3: ASSQDSGGGYT
V: TRBV4-3
size: NA
J: TRBJ1-2
D: NA

CDR3: ASRPWTGNSYGYT
V: TRBV27
size: NA
J: TRBJ1-2
D: TRBD1

CDR3: ASSSWTGHSYEQY
V: TRBV5-4
size: NA
J: TRBJ2-7
D: TRBD1

CDR3: ASSQGQGTDTEAF
V: TRBV4-1
size: NA
J: TRBJ1-1
D: TRBD1

CDR3: ASSLDGRMNTEAF
V: TRBV11-3
size: NA
J: TRBJ1-1
D: NA

CDR3: ASSIADSSSYEQY
V: TRBV19
size: NA
J: TRBJ2-7
D: NA

CDR3: ASSWEEFSEQF
V: TRBV11-3
size: NA
J: TRBJ2-1
D: NA

CDR3: ASSLPLTGANTEAF
V: TRBV13
size: NA
J: TRBJ1-1
D: NA

CDR3: ATSRPGQGEENEQF
V: TRBV15
size: NA
J: TRBJ2-1
D: TRBD1

CDR3: ASSVGQGAIYEQY
V: TRBV19
size: NA
J: TRBJ2-7
D: TRBD1

CDR3: ASSSPGDGNQPQH
V: TRBV7-8
size: NA
J: TRBJ1-5
D: NA

CDR3: ASSEGNEQY
V: TRBV6-5
size: NA
J: TRBJ2-7
D: NA

CDR3: ASSARDRGQETQY
V: TRBV9
size: once
J: TRBJ2-5
D: TRBD1

CDR3: ASSMRGRYEQY
V: TRBV19
size: NA
J: TRBJ2-7
D: NA

CDR3: ASSLGRENRNEQF
V: TRBV11-2
size: NA
J: TRBJ2-1
D: NA

CDR3: ASSPRGGTGAYNEQF
V: TRBV14
size: NA
J: TRBJ2-1
D: TRBD1

CDR3: ASGPDSYNEQF
V: TRBV12-5
size: once
J: TRBJ2-1
D: NA